This T cell receptor (beta chain) was captured by sequencing in a study of identical twins. The germline V gene encodes CDR1 ENHRY and CDR2 SYGVKD. The germline V and J ends were trimmed by 4 bases and 5 bases, with 15 bases remaining between them. This CDR3 comprises 14 residues. TCRdb redid the calling of the 5' RACE reads with MiXCR, one entry per CDR3 protein. The table lists roughly 690,000 distinct CDR3 sequences, around 6.1% of them singletons. This clonotype showed up many times. Its antigen is as yet unknown. Whole-study results and caveats: Abundant beta clonotypes from cord blood bore fewer insertions; memory repertoires lacked this pattern.

V is TRBV10-3 and J is TRBJ2-7; D is perhaps TRBD1 or TRBD2 (6 bases each). The TCR originated in a man between 18 and 35 years old in good health. Sequencing was done on a sample of naive T cells sorted from blood. CDR3 amino acids: CAISAEGGLNEQYF. In DNA, the CDR3 is TGTGCCATCAGTGCCGAGGGGGGTTTGAACGAGCAGTACTTC.